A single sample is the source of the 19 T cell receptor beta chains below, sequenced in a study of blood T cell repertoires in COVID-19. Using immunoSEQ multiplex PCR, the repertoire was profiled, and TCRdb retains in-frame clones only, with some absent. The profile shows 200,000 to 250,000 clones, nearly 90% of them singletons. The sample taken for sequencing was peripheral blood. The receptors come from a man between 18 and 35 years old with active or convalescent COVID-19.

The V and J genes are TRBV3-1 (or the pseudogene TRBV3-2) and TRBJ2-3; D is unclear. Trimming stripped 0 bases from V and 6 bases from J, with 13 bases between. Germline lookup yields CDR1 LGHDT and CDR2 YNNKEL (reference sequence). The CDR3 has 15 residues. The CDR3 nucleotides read TGTGCCAGCAGCCAAGAAACCCCCTCCGGGGATACGCAGTATTTT. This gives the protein CASSQETPSGDTQYF.

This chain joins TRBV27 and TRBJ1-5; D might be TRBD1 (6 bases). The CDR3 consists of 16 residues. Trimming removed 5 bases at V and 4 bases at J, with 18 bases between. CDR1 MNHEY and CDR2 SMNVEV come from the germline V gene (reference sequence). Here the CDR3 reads CASSKSPGGRNQPQHF. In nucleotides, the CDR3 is TGTGCCAGCAGTAAGTCTCCGGGGGGCCGGAATCAGCCCCAGCATTTT.

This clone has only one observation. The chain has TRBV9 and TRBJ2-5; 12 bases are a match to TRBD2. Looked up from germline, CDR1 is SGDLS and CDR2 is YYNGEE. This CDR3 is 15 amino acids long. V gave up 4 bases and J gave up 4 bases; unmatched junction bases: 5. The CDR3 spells CASSPSGGGLETQYF. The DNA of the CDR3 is TGTGCCAGCAGCCCTAGCGGGGGGGGGTTAGAGACCCAGTACTTC. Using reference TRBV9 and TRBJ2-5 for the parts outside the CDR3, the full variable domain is DSGVTQTPKHLITATGQRVTLRCSPRSGDLSVYWYQQSLDQGLQFLIQYYNGEERAKGNILERFSAQQFPDLHSELNLSSLELGDSALYFCASSPSGGGLETQYFGPGTRLLVL.

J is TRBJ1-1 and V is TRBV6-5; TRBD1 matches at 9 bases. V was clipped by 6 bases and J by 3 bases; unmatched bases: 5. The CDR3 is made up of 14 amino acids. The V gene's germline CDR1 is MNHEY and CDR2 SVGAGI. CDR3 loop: CASRTTGGDTEAFF. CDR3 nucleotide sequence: TGTGCCAGCAGGACGACAGGGGGGGACACTGAAGCTTTCTTT.

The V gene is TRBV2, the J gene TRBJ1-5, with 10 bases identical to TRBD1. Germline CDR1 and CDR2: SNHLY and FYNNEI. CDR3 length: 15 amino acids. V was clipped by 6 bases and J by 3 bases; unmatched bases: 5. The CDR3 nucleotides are TGTGCCAGCAGCCAGACAGGGGGCAACAATCAGCCCCAGCATTTT. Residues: CASSQTGGNNQPQHF.

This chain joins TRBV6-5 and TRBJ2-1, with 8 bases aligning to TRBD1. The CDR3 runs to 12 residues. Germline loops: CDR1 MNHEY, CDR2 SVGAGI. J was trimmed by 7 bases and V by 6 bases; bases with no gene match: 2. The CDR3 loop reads CASRQGANEQFF. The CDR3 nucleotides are TGTGCCAGCAGGCAGGGGGCGAATGAGCAGTTCTTC.

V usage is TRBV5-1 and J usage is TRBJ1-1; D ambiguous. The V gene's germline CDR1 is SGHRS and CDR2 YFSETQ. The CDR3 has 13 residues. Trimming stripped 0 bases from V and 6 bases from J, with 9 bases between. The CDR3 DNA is TGCGCCAGCAGCTTGGACATACTATCTGAAGCTTTCTTT. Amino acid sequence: CASSLDILSEAFF.

The CDR3 nucleotides read TGTGCCAGCAGCTTGATTAGGGGTCCTGAAGCTTTCTTT. Its protein is CASSLIRGPEAFF. The gene calls are TRBV11-2 and TRBJ1-1, with D possibly matching TRBD1 (5 bases). Trimming took 3 bases from V and 6 from J, leaving 11 bases between them. CDR1 is SGHAT and CDR2 is FQNNGV in the germline V gene. CDR3 length: 13 residues.

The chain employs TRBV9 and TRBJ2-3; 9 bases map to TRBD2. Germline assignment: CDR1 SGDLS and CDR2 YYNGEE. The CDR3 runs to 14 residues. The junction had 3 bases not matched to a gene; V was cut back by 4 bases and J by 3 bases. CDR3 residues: CASSISGSTDTQYF. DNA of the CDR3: TGTGCCAGCAGCATTAGCGGGAGTACAGATACGCAGTATTTT.

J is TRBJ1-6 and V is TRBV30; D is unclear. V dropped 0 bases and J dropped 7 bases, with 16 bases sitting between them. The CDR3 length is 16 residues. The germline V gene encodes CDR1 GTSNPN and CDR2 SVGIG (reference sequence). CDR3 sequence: CAWSVPPGRLNSPLHF. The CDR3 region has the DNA TGTGCCTGGAGTGTACCGCCCGGTCGTTTGAATTCACCCCTCCACTTT.

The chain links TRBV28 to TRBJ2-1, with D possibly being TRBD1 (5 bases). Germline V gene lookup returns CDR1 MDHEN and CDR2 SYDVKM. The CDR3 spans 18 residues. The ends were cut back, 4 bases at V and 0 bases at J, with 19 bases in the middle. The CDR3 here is CASSSSFTGRSSYNEQFF. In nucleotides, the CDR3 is TGTGCCAGCAGTTCTTCTTTCACAGGACGAAGCTCCTACAATGAGCAGTTCTTC.

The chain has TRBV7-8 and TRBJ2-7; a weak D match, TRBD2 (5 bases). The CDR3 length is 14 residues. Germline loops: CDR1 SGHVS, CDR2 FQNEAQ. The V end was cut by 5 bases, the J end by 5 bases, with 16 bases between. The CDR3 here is CASSLMDSRNEQYF. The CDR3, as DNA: TGTGCCAGCAGCCTAATGGACTCGCGGAACGAGCAGTACTTC.

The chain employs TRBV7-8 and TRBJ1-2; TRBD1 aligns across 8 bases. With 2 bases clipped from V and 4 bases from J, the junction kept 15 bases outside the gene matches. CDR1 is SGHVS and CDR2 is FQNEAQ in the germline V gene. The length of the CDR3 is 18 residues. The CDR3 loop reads CASSLYTSRQGRGYGYTF. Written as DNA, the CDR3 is TGTGCCAGCAGCTTATATACGTCCCGACAGGGGCGAGGCTATGGCTACACCTTC. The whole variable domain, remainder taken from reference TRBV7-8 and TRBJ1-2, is GAGVSQSPRYKVAKRGQDVALRCDPISGHVSLFWYQQALGQGPEFLTYFQNEAQLDKSGLPSDRFFAERPEGSVSTLKIQRTQQEDSAVYLCASSLYTSRQGRGYGYTFGSGTRLTVV.

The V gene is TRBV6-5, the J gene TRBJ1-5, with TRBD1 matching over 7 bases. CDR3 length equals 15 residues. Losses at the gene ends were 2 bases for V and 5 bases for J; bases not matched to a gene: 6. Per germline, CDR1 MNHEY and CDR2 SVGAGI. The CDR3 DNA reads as TGTGCCAGCAGTTACGATGCAACAGGGGATCAGCCCCAGCATTTT. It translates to CASSYDATGDQPQHF.

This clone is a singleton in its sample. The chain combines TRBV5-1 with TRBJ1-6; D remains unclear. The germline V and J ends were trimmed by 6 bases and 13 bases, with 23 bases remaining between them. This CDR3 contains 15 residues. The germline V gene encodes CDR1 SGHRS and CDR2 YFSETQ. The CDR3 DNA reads TGCGCCAGCAAGAGGTCGGTACAAGATGAGTCGCCCCTCCACTTT. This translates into CASKRSVQDESPLHF.

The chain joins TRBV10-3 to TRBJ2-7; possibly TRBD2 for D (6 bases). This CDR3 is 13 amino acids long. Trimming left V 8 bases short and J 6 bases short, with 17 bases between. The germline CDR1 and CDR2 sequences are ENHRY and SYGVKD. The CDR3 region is CAIVGLKGGEQYF. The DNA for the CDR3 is TGTGCCATCGTAGGGTTGAAGGGAGGCGAGCAGTACTTC.

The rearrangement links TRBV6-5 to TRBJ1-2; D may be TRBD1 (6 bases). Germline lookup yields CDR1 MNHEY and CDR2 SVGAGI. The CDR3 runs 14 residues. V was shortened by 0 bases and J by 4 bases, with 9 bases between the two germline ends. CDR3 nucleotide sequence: TGTGCCAGCAGTTACTCGACAGGAGCCTATGGCTACACCTTC. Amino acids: CASSYSTGAYGYTF.

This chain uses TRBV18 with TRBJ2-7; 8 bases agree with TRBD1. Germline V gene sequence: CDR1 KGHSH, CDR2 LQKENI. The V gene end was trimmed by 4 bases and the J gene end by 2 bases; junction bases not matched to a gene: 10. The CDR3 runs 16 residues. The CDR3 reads CASSLKTGGTTYEQYF. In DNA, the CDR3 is TGTGCCAGCTCACTAAAAACAGGGGGGACGACCTACGAGCAGTACTTC.

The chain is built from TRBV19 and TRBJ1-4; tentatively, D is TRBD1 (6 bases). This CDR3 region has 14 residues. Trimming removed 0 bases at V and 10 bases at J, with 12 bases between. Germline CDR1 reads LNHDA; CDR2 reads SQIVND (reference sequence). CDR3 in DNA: TGTGCCAGTAGTATAGAAGTTGAAGGGGGAAAACTGTTTTTT. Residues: CASSIEVEGGKLFF.